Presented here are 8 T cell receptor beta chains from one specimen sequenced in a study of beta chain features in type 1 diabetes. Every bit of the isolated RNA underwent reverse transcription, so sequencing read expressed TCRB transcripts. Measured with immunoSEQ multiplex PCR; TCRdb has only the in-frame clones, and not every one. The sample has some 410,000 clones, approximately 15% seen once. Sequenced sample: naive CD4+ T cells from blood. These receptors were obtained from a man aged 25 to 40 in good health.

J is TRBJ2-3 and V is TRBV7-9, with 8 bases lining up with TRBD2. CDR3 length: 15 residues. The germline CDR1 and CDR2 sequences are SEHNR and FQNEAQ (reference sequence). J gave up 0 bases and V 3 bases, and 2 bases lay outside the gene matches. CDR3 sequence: CASSFASGSTDTQYF. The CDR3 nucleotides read TGTGCCAGCAGCTTCGCTAGCGGGAGCACAGATACGCAGTATTTT.

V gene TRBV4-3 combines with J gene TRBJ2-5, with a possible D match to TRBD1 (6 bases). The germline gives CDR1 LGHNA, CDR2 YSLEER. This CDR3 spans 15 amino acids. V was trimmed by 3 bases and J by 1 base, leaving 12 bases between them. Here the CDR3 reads CASSHSWTVQETQYF. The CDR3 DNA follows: TGCGCCAGCAGCCACTCCTGGACAGTCCAAGAGACCCAGTACTTC.

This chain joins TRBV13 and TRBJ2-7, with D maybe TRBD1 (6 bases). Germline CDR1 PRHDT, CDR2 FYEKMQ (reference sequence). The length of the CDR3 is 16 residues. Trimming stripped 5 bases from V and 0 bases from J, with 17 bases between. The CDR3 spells CASSSGTGSFSYEQYF. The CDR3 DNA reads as TGTGCCAGCAGCAGTGGCACAGGGAGTTTCTCCTACGAGCAGTACTTC.

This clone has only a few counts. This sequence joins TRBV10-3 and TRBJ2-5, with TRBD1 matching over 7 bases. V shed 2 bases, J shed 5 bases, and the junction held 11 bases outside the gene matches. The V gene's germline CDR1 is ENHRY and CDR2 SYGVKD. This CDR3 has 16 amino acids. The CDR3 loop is CAISEPGQALGETQYF. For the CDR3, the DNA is TGTGCCATCAGTGAGCCAGGACAGGCCCTCGGGGAGACCCAGTACTTC.

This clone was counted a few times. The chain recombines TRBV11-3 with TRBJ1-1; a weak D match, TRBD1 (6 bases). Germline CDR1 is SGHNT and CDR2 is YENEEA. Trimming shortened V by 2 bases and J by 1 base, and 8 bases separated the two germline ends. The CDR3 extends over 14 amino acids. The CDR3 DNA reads TGTGCCAGCAGCTTACAGGGGCAGAACACTGAAGCTTTCTTT. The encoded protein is CASSLQGQNTEAFF.

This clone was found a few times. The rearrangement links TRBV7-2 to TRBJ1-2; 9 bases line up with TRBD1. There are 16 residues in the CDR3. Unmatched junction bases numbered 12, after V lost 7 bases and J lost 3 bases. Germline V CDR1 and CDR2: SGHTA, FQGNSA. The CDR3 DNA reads TGTGCCAGCACCCTCCCCGAGGACAGGGGACACTATGGCTACACCTTC. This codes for CASTLPEDRGHYGYTF.

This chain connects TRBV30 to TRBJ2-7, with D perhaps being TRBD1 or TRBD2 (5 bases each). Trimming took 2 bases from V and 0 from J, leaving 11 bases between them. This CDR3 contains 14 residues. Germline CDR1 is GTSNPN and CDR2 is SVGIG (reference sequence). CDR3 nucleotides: TGTGCCTGGAGTAGTACCGGGGCCTCCTACGAGCAGTACGTC. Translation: CAWSSTGASYEQYV.

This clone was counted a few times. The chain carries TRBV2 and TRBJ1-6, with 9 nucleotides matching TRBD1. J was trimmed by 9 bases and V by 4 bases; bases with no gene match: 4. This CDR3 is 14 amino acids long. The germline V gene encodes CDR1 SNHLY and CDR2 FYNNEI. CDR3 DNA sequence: TGTGCCAGCAGTGCCGAGACAGGGGGTTCACCCCTCCACTTT. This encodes CASSAETGGSPLHF.